The rows below give T cell receptor beta chains drawn from one sample of a study of T cell responses to AZD1222 COVID-19 vaccine. TCRdb's copy holds only in-frame clones and misses some; the assay was immunoSEQ multiplex PCR. The sample carries 180,000 or so clones, around 95% recorded once. Sequencing was performed on peripheral blood, taken on day 0 of AZD1222 vaccination. The source of these receptors is an adult in good health. CDR3s include the opening cysteine and the closing phenylalanine or tryptophan. The D gene is left open where the match is weak. The size entry is marked missing in some rows and otherwise reads once, few, many or a size class.

v_gene: TRBV28; len: 15; j_gene: TRBJ1-6; d_gene: -; abundance: -; CDR3nt: TGTGCCAGCAGTCCGCCGCGGGGTATGGCGTCACCCCTCCACTTT; CDR3aa: CASSPPRGMASPLHF
v_gene: TRBV28; len: 14; j_gene: TRBJ1-2; d_gene: -; abundance: once; CDR3nt: TGTGCCACGGGAGGGGGATCAGGGGACTATGGCTACACCTTC; CDR3aa: CATGGGSGDYGYTF
v_gene: TRBV28; len: 10; j_gene: TRBJ1-1; d_gene: -; abundance: -; CDR3nt: TGTGCCACCCGAGGGGCTGAAGCTTTCTTT; CDR3aa: CATRGAEAFF
v_gene: TRBV4-1; len: 18; j_gene: TRBJ2-3; d_gene: -; abundance: -; CDR3nt: TGCGCCAGCAGCCAGGGATCCGGTACTCAGCGGGGCACAGATACGCAGTATTTT; CDR3aa: CASSQGSGTQRGTDTQYF
v_gene: TRBV14; len: 13; j_gene: TRBJ1-2; d_gene: -; abundance: -; CDR3nt: TGTGCCAGCAGTCCTCCGGGACTCTATGGCTACACCTTC; CDR3aa: CASSPPGLYGYTF
v_gene: TRBV10-2; len: 13; j_gene: TRBJ1-4; d_gene: -; abundance: -; CDR3nt: TGCGCCAGCAGTGACCGGGGTAATGAAAAACTGTTTTTT; CDR3aa: CASSDRGNEKLFF
v_gene: TRBV19; len: 16; j_gene: TRBJ1-5; d_gene: -; abundance: once; CDR3nt: TGTGCCAGTACATGGGGGGGCGGTCTCCCCAATCAGCCCCAGCATTTT; CDR3aa: CASTWGGGLPNQPQHF
v_gene: TRBV12-3/TRBV12-4; len: 13; j_gene: TRBJ1-5; d_gene: -; abundance: -; CDR3nt: TGTGCCAGCAGTCCATACCTGGGACAGCCCCAGCATTTT; CDR3aa: CASSPYLGQPQHF
v_gene: TRBV30; len: 18; j_gene: TRBJ2-4; d_gene: TRBD2; abundance: once; CDR3nt: TGTGCCTGGACTAAGCTCCTGGGGGGGGGTCTAGCCAAAAACATTCAGTACTTC; CDR3aa: CAWTKLLGGGLAKNIQYF
v_gene: TRBV4-1; len: 13; j_gene: TRBJ1-4; d_gene: -; abundance: -; CDR3nt: TGCGCCAGCAGAGGCCAGGCCTTTGAAAAACTGTTTTTT; CDR3aa: CASRGQAFEKLFF
v_gene: TRBV29-1; len: 11; j_gene: TRBJ2-1; d_gene: -; abundance: -; CDR3nt: TGCAGCGTTGACAAGTCGGATGAGCAGTTCTTC; CDR3aa: CSVDKSDEQFF
v_gene: TRBV6-5; len: 14; j_gene: TRBJ1-5; d_gene: -; abundance: -; CDR3nt: TGTGCCAGCAGTCCTCACTCAGGTGTCCGGCCCCAGCATTTT; CDR3aa: CASSPHSGVRPQHF
v_gene: TRBV2; len: 15; j_gene: TRBJ2-7; d_gene: -; abundance: -; CDR3nt: TGTGCCAGCAGTGAGGGGAAGCGGAGCTCCTACGAGCAGTACTTC; CDR3aa: CASSEGKRSSYEQYF
v_gene: TRBV28; len: 15; j_gene: TRBJ2-1; d_gene: TRBD1; abundance: -; CDR3nt: TGTGCCAGCACGACAGGGGGCATGGCCTACAATGAGCAGTTCTTC; CDR3aa: CASTTGGMAYNEQFF
v_gene: TRBV29-1; len: 13; j_gene: TRBJ2-7; d_gene: -; abundance: -; CDR3nt: TGCAGCTCTTTATACCGGGACGGCTACGAGCAGTACTTC; CDR3aa: CSSLYRDGYEQYF
v_gene: TRBV6-5; len: 15; j_gene: TRBJ1-3; d_gene: TRBD1; abundance: -; CDR3nt: TGTGCCAGCACCTCTCGGACAGGGATTGGAAACACCATATATTTT; CDR3aa: CASTSRTGIGNTIYF
v_gene: TRBV28; len: 16; j_gene: TRBJ1-5; d_gene: TRBD1; abundance: -; CDR3nt: TGTGCCAGCAGTCCCCCTCTTGGACAGGGCGATCAGCCCCAGCATTTT; CDR3aa: CASSPPLGQGDQPQHF
v_gene: TRBV7-7; len: 15; j_gene: TRBJ2-1; d_gene: TRBD2; abundance: -; CDR3nt: TGTGCCAGCAGCGTGGGACTAGCGGGAGCCAATGAGCAGTTCTTC; CDR3aa: CASSVGLAGANEQFF
v_gene: TRBV9; len: 13; j_gene: TRBJ2-1; d_gene: -; abundance: -; CDR3nt: TGTGCCAGCAGCGTAGGGACGGGCAATGAGCAGTTCTTC; CDR3aa: CASSVGTGNEQFF
v_gene: TRBV6-5; len: 14; j_gene: TRBJ1-5; d_gene: -; abundance: -; CDR3nt: TGTGCCAGCAGTTACGGAAGGGGGACTCAGCCCCAGCATTTT; CDR3aa: CASSYGRGTQPQHF
v_gene: TRBV3-1/TRBV3-2; len: 12; j_gene: TRBJ2-7; d_gene: -; abundance: -; CDR3nt: TGTGCCAGCAGGAGCAGCTCCTACGAGCAGTACTTC; CDR3aa: CASRSSSYEQYF
v_gene: TRBV5-6; len: 15; j_gene: TRBJ1-5; d_gene: -; abundance: few; CDR3nt: TGTGCCAGCAGCCGGAGAGACGACAGGCCCCAGCCCCAGCATTTT; CDR3aa: CASSRRDDRPQPQHF
v_gene: TRBV5-1; len: 14; j_gene: TRBJ2-7; d_gene: -; abundance: once; CDR3nt: TGCGCCAGCAGCTTGGGACTAGATTCCTACGAGCAGTACTTC; CDR3aa: CASSLGLDSYEQYF
v_gene: TRBV18; len: 13; j_gene: TRBJ2-1; d_gene: -; abundance: few; CDR3nt: TGTGCCAGCTCACCTTTTCGTGACAATGAGCAGTTCTTC; CDR3aa: CASSPFRDNEQFF
v_gene: TRBV7-2; len: 16; j_gene: TRBJ2-1; d_gene: -; abundance: -; CDR3nt: TGTGCCAGCAGCGGGCGCGGAACTAGCTCCTACAATGAGCAGTTCTTC; CDR3aa: CASSGRGTSSYNEQFF
v_gene: TRBV11-2; len: 14; j_gene: TRBJ1-2; d_gene: TRBD1; abundance: -; CDR3nt: TGTGCCAGCAGCTTAACCCGAGACAGGGATGGCTACACCTTC; CDR3aa: CASSLTRDRDGYTF
v_gene: TRBV5-4; len: 12; j_gene: TRBJ2-7; d_gene: -; abundance: -; CDR3nt: TGTGCCAGCAGTCTGCCCCCCTACGAGCAGTACTTC; CDR3aa: CASSLPPYEQYF
v_gene: TRBV10-2; len: 15; j_gene: TRBJ1-5; d_gene: -; abundance: once; CDR3nt: TGCGCCAGCAGTGAGTCGGTCTATAGCAATCAGCCCCAGCATTTT; CDR3aa: CASSESVYSNQPQHF
v_gene: TRBV27; len: 17; j_gene: TRBJ1-5; d_gene: TRBD1; abundance: once; CDR3nt: TGTGCCAGCAGTTTACGGATGATGGACAGGGGGAATCAGCCCCAGCATTTT; CDR3aa: CASSLRMMDRGNQPQHF
v_gene: TRBV6-1; len: 17; j_gene: TRBJ2-4; d_gene: -; abundance: -; CDR3nt: TGTGCCAGCAGTGAAAAGAGGGTCCGGGGAGATCTGGGCATTCAGTACTTC; CDR3aa: CASSEKRVRGDLGIQYF
v_gene: TRBV25-1; len: 14; j_gene: TRBJ1-3; d_gene: -; abundance: -; CDR3nt: TGTGCCAGCAGTGATCGGTCGGCCTGGAGCACCATATATTTT; CDR3aa: CASSDRSAWSTIYF